Listed below are T cell receptor beta chains from one sample, sequenced in a study of T cell repertoires in cytomegalovirus infection. These receptors have no identified antigens. TCRdb independently ran MiXCR on the reads; one entry per CDR3 protein. The sample records a few hundred thousand distinct CDR3 sequences, less than 25% being singletons. Material: cultured PBMCs, obtained from culture after CMV antigen stimulation. The receptors come from a human donor in good health (CMV status not recorded). Some clones in this sample may be carry-over from other donors' samples. Both conserved end residues are part of each CDR3. The D gene is left open where the match is weak. Clone size appears in some rows only: once, few, many, or a class for an expanded clone.

15	many	TRBD1	TRBJ1-5	TRBV7-9	TGTGCCAGCAGCTCCGGACAGGGGGCCGAACAGCCCCAGCATTTT	CASSSGQGAEQPQHF
15	few	.	TRBJ2-2	TRBV7-2	TGTGCCAGCAGCGCGGACAGGAGGGGCACCGGGGAGCTGTTTTTT	CASSADRRGTGELFF
16	.	TRBD2	TRBJ2-5	TRBV5-4	TGTGCCAGCAGCCTAGGACTAGCGCACAACCAAGAGACCCAGTACTTC	CASSLGLAHNQETQYF
12	.	.	TRBJ2-2	TRBV2	TGTGCCAGCAGAGGGAGGTACGGGGAGCTGTTTTTT	CASRGRYGELFF
13	.	.	TRBJ2-5	TRBV7-2	TGTGCCAGCAGCGCAGGAGCACAAGAGACCCAGTACTTC	CASSAGAQETQYF
14	many	.	TRBJ2-5	TRBV7-6	TGTGCCAGCAGCTTGGGAACGGTACAAGAGACCCAGTACTTC	CASSLGTVQETQYF
15	many	TRBD1	TRBJ2-2	TRBV7-3	TGTGCCAGCAGCTTGGGACAGAGTTACACCGGGGAGCTGTTTTTT	CASSLGQSYTGELFF
14	many	.	TRBJ2-7	TRBV6-2/TRBV6-3	TGTGCCAGCAGTTACACGGACGGACCCTACGAGCAGTACTTC	CASSYTDGPYEQYF
14	few	.	TRBJ2-5	TRBV7-9	TGTGCCAGCAGCCCCGCTCACGTATCTGAGACCCAGTACTTC	CASSPAHVSETQYF
15	many	.	TRBJ1-1	TRBV7-2	TGTGCCAGCAGCTTCGGGCGGGAGACGAACACTGAAGCTTTCTTT	CASSFGRETNTEAFF
13	few	.	TRBJ1-1	TRBV27	TGTGCCAGCAACGTCTCCGGGGACACTGAAGCTTTCTTT	CASNVSGDTEAFF
14	many	TRBD2	TRBJ2-1	TRBV6-1	TGTGCCAGCAGTCCCTCTAGCGGGAGAAATGAGCAGTTCTTC	CASSPSSGRNEQFF
13	.	.	TRBJ2-1	TRBV18	TGTGCCAGCTCACCACCGACGACCAATGAGCAGTTCTTC	CASSPPTTNEQFF
16	few	TRBD2	TRBJ2-1	TRBV15	TGTGCCACCAGCAGAGATCGGGCGGGAGTCCACAATGAGCAGTTCTTC	CATSRDRAGVHNEQFF
16	few	.	TRBJ1-3	TRBV4-3	TGCGCCAGCAGCCAAGGCGAATCGGCCGCTGGAAACACCATATATTTT	CASSQGESAAGNTIYF
16	few	TRBD1	TRBJ2-2	TRBV24-1	TGTGCCACCAGTGATTCGGGACAGGGGTACACCGGGGAGCTGTTTTTT	CATSDSGQGYTGELFF